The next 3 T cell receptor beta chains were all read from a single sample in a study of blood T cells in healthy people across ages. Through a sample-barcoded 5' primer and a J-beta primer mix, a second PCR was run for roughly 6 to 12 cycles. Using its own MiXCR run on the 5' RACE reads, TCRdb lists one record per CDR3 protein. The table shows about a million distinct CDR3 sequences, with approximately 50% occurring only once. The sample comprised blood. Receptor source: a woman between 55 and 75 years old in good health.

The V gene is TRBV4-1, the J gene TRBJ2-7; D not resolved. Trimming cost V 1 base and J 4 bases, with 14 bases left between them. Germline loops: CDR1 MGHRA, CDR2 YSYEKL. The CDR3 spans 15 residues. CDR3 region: CASSQVGRSVYEQYF. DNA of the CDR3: TGCGCCAGCAGCCAAGTCGGCCGGAGCGTTTACGAGCAGTACTTC.

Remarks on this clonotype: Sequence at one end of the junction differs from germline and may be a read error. Here the CDR3 DNA reads TGCGCCACCGTCGGAGGGGGCATAGGCGGGGAGCTGTTTTTT. The encoded protein is CATVGGGIGGELFF. The V gene is TRBV28, the J gene TRBJ2-2, with D perhaps matching TRBD1 (7 bases). The CDR3 is 14 amino acids. Per the germline V gene, CDR1 is MDHEN and CDR2 is SYDVKM. Using reference TRBV28 and TRBJ2-2 for the parts outside the CDR3, the full variable domain is DVKVTQSSRYLVKRTGEKVFLECVQDMDHENMFWYRQDPGLGLRLIYFSYDVKMKEKGDIPEGYSVSREKKERFSLILESASTNQTSMYLCATVGGGIGGELFFGEGSRLTVL.

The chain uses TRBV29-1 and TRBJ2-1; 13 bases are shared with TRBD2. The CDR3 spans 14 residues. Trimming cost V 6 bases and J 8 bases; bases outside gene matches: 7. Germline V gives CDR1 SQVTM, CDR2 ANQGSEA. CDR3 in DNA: TGCAGCGTCGTCGGACTAGCGGGAGCTGATGAGCAGTTCTTC. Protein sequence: CSVVGLAGADEQFF.